Presented here are 26 T cell receptor beta chains from one specimen sequenced in a study of neurological immune-mediated disorders. MiXCR, run by TCRdb on the 5' RACE reads, gives a single entry per CDR3 protein. This table holds fewer than 90,000 distinct CDR3 sequences, 10% found once. The sequenced sample consisted of PBMCs. Receptors were obtained from a middle-aged man in good health.

Remarks on this clonotype: A read error may be the cause here, since a much bigger clone is one base away. The V and J genes are TRBV6-5 and TRBJ2-2; possible D gene TRBD1, 6 bases. The CDR3 totals 12 residues. In germline, CDR1 is MNHEY, CDR2 SVGAGI. CDR3 nucleotides: TGTCCCAGCAGTAAAGGGGGAGCGGAGCTGTTTTTT. Its protein product is CPSSKGGAELFF.

This clonotype was detected many times. The chain carries TRBV20-1 and TRBJ2-1; 7 bases are shared with TRBD2. The CDR3 is 14 residues long. Germline V gene lookup returns CDR1 DFQATT and CDR2 SNEGSKA (reference sequence). V dropped 2 bases and J dropped 5; count of bases not matched to a gene: 6. The DNA for the CDR3 is TGCAGTGCTAGATCCCGACTAGCCCACAATGAGCAGTTCTTC. Protein product: CSARSRLAHNEQFF.

This clonotype was seen repeatedly, ten times or more. This chain links TRBV7-2 with TRBJ1-2, with TRBD1 matching 8 bases. The CDR3 extends over 13 amino acids. From germline, CDR1 is SGHTA and CDR2 FQGNSA. V was clipped by 1 base and J by 6 bases; unmatched bases: 1. This chain's CDR3 is CASSLGQGNGYTF. The CDR3 nucleotides read TGTGCCAGCAGCTTAGGACAGGGGAATGGCTACACCTTC.

In its sample, this clonotype was seen many times. The rearrangement joins TRBV2 to TRBJ2-7; 11 bases are a match to TRBD2. The germline CDR1 and CDR2 sequences are SNHLY and FYNNEI. The V segment lost 9 bases and the J segment 0 bases; nucleotides outside the gene matches: 16. This CDR3 spans 18 amino acids. The CDR3 region is CASTSVASGGSYSYEQYF. The CDR3 DNA reads as TGTGCCAGTACATCGGTCGCTAGCGGGGGGTCCTACTCCTACGAGCAGTACTTC.

This chain joins TRBV7-2 and TRBJ2-2, with D maybe TRBD1 (5 bases). Between the trimmed V and J ends, which lost 6 bases and 16 bases, there was a span of 18 bases. CDR3 length: 12 residues. Looked up from germline, CDR1 is SGHTA and CDR2 is FQGNSA. CDR3 loop: CASSPRGARPFF. CDR3 bases: TGTGCCAGCAGTCCTCGTGGGGCGAGGCCGTTTTTT.

The sample holds a few counts of this clonotype. The rearrangement uses TRBV12-3 or TRBV12-4 and TRBJ1-1; D is perhaps TRBD1 (6 bases). The V end was cut by 3 bases, the J end by 5 bases, with 10 bases between. CDR3 length: 13 residues. The DNA of the CDR3 is TGTGCCAGCAGTTTTGGGACATGGACTGAAGCTTTCTTT. Translating gives CASSFGTWTEAFF.

This clonotype occurred many times. V gene TRBV10-2 combines with J gene TRBJ2-3; maybe TRBD1 (6 bases). CDR1 WSHSY and CDR2 SAAADI come from the germline V gene. The germline V and J ends were trimmed by 7 bases and 2 bases, with 19 bases remaining between them. The CDR3 loop spans 16 amino acids. CDR3 in DNA: TGCGCCAGCACACAGGGTCCCCTAAGCCCCACAGATACGCAGTATTTT. Its protein is CASTQGPLSPTDTQYF.

This clonotype was observed many times. The chain is built from TRBV6-1 and TRBJ2-3; D not certain. This CDR3 has 10 amino acids. The V gene's germline CDR1 is MNHNS and CDR2 SASEGT. V shed 6 bases and J shed 3 bases, with 1 base lying between them. The CDR3 DNA reads as TGTGCCAGCAGAACAGATACGCAGTATTTT. Its protein is CASRTDTQYF.

This clonotype was recorded at least ten times. In nucleotides, the CDR3 is TGTGCCACCAGAACAGGGGCGGGCACTGAAGCTTTCTTT. The encoded protein is CATRTGAGTEAFF. The chain combines TRBV27 with TRBJ1-1; 7 positions match TRBD1. Trimming cost V 10 bases and J 4 bases; bases outside gene matches: 9. Germline loops: CDR1 MNHEY, CDR2 SMNVEV (reference sequence). The CDR3 covers 13 residues.

This clonotype has a count of ten or more. The chain links TRBV20-1 to TRBJ1-6, with a weak D call TRBD1 (6 bases). The CDR3 extends over 16 amino acids. CDR1 DFQATT and CDR2 SNEGSKA come from the germline V gene (reference sequence). V shed 5 bases and J shed 0 bases, with 14 bases lying between them. In DNA form, the CDR3 reads TGCAGTGCTCAGGACAGCCCTAGCTCCTATAATTCACCCCTCCACTTT. Translating it yields CSAQDSPSSYNSPLHF.

On this clonotype: A read error may explain this, as a much larger clone is one base away. The limits of the CDR3 on the DNA are not certain, so only TCRdb's listed CDR3 is given. The chain employs TRBV29-1 and TRBJ1-1; the table's TRBD1 call for D was not verified on the DNA. Looked up from germline, CDR1 is SQVTM and CDR2 is ANQGSEA. Counting both end residues, the CDR3 totals 15 amino acids. CDR3 in amino acids: CSVLNSWGGGTEALF.

This clonotype was recorded many times. V gene TRBV5-1 combines with J gene TRBJ1-2; D is ambiguous. This CDR3 contains 15 residues. In germline, CDR1 is SGHRS, CDR2 YFSETQ. Trimming pared 1 base from V and 2 bases from J, leaving 12 bases between. CDR3: CASSLSEWTNYGYTF. As DNA, the CDR3 is TGCGCCAGCAGCTTGTCAGAGTGGACCAACTATGGCTACACCTTC.

This clonotype was recorded at least ten times. V and J are TRBV24-1 and TRBJ2-2; D is uncertain. The germline CDR1 and CDR2 sequences are KGHDR and SFDVKD. Trimming removed 6 bases at V and 4 bases at J, with 17 bases between. This CDR3 spans 16 amino acids. The DNA for the CDR3 is TGTGCCACCAGTTCACCAATGAAGGGCCCCACCGGGGAGCTGTTTTTT. It is translated as CATSSPMKGPTGELFF.

Note on this clonotype: A junction boundary mismatches the germline segment, possibly from a read error. The chain links TRBV5-1 to TRBJ1-5, with D hard to call. The CDR3 runs to 13 residues. Germline V gives CDR1 SGHRS, CDR2 YFSETQ. The CDR3 is CDSSLGGNQPQHF. The CDR3 nucleotides read TGCGACAGCAGCTTGGGAGGGAATCAGCCCCAGCATTTT.

The J gene is TRBJ2-1, the V gene TRBV5-1; a possible D gene is TRBD1 (5 bases). This CDR3 region has 14 residues. Germline lookup yields CDR1 SGHRS and CDR2 YFSETQ. The V end was cut by 0 bases, the J end by 9 bases, with 13 bases between. CDR3 amino acids: CASSLGTTGGEQFF. The CDR3, as DNA: TGCGCCAGCAGCTTGGGGACCACAGGTGGTGAGCAGTTCTTC.

This clonotype was recorded at least ten times. This chain links TRBV19 with TRBJ1-5; D gene unclear. Looked up from germline, CDR1 is LNHDA and CDR2 is SQIVND (reference sequence). Trimming took off 3 bases at V and 6 bases at J, with 12 bases between the two ends. CDR3 size: 14 residues. The CDR3: CASSILGNPQPQHF. In nucleotides, the CDR3 is TGTGCCAGTAGTATTCTGGGGAACCCTCAGCCCCAGCATTTT.

This clonotype was observed many times. This chain joins TRBV11-2 and TRBJ2-7; 10 bases are a match to TRBD1. There are 15 residues in the CDR3. Germline V lookup: CDR1 SGHAT, CDR2 FQNNGV. V lost 4 bases to trimming and J lost 3 bases; unmatched junction nucleotides: 6. The CDR3 nucleotides read TGTGCCAGCAGCTCGGGACAGGGGATCGTCTACGAGCAGTACTTC. This translates into CASSSGQGIVYEQYF.

This clonotype occurred many times. The chain employs TRBV4-2 and TRBJ2-1, with unresolved D. Trimming removed 3 bases at V and 8 bases at J, with 11 bases between. The CDR3 loop spans 13 amino acids. The germline V gene has CDR1 LGHNA and CDR2 YNFKEQ. The chain's CDR3 is CASSQGPVDEQFF. Written as DNA, the CDR3 is TGTGCCAGCAGCCAGGGCCCCGTCGATGAGCAGTTCTTC.

This clonotype was seen repeatedly, ten times or more. This chain uses TRBV9 with TRBJ2-3, with TRBD2 as a possible D gene (6 bases). The CDR3 is 15 residues long. Trimming pared 0 bases from V and 1 base from J, leaving 9 bases between. Per the germline V gene, CDR1 is SGDLS and CDR2 is YYNGEE. The DNA of the CDR3 is TGTGCCAGCAGCGTAGTATCTAGCGGCACAGATACGCAGTATTTT. It translates to CASSVVSSGTDTQYF.

At least ten counts were recorded for this clonotype. The chain recombines TRBV5-1 with TRBJ2-1, with a weak D call TRBD2 (6 bases). Per the germline V gene, CDR1 is SGHRS and CDR2 is YFSETQ. CDR3 size: 13 residues. V gave up 5 bases and J gave up 12 bases, with 18 bases separating them. Here the CDR3 DNA reads TGCGCCAGCAGTCTTGAGGGAGGTTCGGCGCAGTTCTTC. As protein: CASSLEGGSAQFF.

This clonotype showed up many times. V is TRBV2 and J is TRBJ1-5; D not resolved. CDR3 length equals 12 residues. The V end lost 7 bases, the J end lost 3 bases, and 7 bases lay between the germline ends. CDR1 and CDR2 (germline): SNHLY, FYNNEI. The CDR3 reads CASNEDNQPQHF. DNA for the CDR3: TGTGCCAGCAACGAGGACAATCAGCCCCAGCATTTT.

With regard to this clonotype: This sequence may be a read error, since a much larger clone differs from it by one base. This sequence joins TRBV9 and TRBJ2-2, with 7 bases fitting TRBD2. Looked up from germline, CDR1 is SGDLS and CDR2 is YYNGEE. The CDR3 spans 15 residues. CDR3 residues: CASSVRRENTVELFF. The CDR3 DNA reads as TGTGCCAGCAGCGTGAGGCGGGAGAACACCGTGGAGCTGTTTTTT.

The sample holds many counts of this clonotype. The V gene is TRBV5-1, the J gene TRBJ2-5; TRBD1 aligns across 7 bases. Germline V CDR1 and CDR2: SGHRS, YFSETQ. The CDR3 extends over 16 amino acids. V lost 0 bases, J lost 1 base, and 6 bases stayed unmatched. Here the CDR3 reads CASSLGGQYVQETQYF. The CDR3 DNA reads as TGCGCCAGCAGCTTGGGGGGACAGTATGTCCAAGAGACCCAGTACTTC.

This clonotype was picked up many times. The chain joins TRBV3-1 to TRBJ2-1, with TRBD2 identical over 8 bases. Unmatched junction bases numbered 8, after V lost 7 bases and J lost 3 bases. CDR3 length: 15 amino acids. CDR1 is LGHDT, CDR2 YNNKEL, per germline (reference sequence). The CDR3 DNA reads TGTGCCAGCATGCCCACTAGCGGCAGCTACAATGAGCAGTTCTTC. Its protein product is CASMPTSGSYNEQFF.

This clonotype has at least ten counts. The V gene is TRBV19, the J gene TRBJ1-5; no definite D call. The germline CDR1 and CDR2 sequences are LNHDA and SQIVND (reference sequence). The CDR3 contains 15 residues. Trimming removed 7 bases from V and 0 bases from J, with 13 bases in between. The DNA for the CDR3 is TGTGCCAGTACCATGGACGGTTATAGCAATCAGCCCCAGCATTTT. It specifies CASTMDGYSNQPQHF.

This clonotype was counted ten times or more. The rearrangement joins TRBV10-2 to TRBJ1-2, with 7 bases aligning to TRBD1. The V gene end was trimmed by 3 bases and the J gene end by 4 bases; junction bases not matched to a gene: 8. CDR1 and CDR2 (germline): WSHSY, SAAADI. There are 15 residues in the CDR3. The CDR3 here is CASSDREGAGYGYTF. The CDR3 bases are TGCGCCAGCAGTGATCGTGAGGGGGCGGGCTATGGCTACACCTTC.